This T cell receptor beta chain was retrieved from a study of OX40 agonist ivuxolimab in advanced cancers. Across the study: Patients with prior anti-PD-1, anti-PD-L1 or anti-CTLA-4 therapy were eligible; 40% had some.

The germline gives CDR1 LGHNA, CDR2 YSLEER. V lost 0 bases and J lost 0, with 7 bases in between. The CDR3 contains 15 residues. The data were produced by immunoSEQ multiplex PCR, yet TCRdb's version contains in-frame clones alone and is incomplete. The data contain around 80,000 clones, about 88% of them singletons. As regards this clone: This same CDR3 is encoded by further DNA sequences in the sample.

The input for sequencing was CD4+ or CD8+ T cells sorted from blood, taken in a trial of the OX40 agonist ivuxolimab. This receptor was taken from an adult with an advanced solid tumor such as melanoma, head and neck, liver or kidney cancer. The V gene is TRBV4-3, the J gene TRBJ2-3; D remains ambiguous. The CDR3 reads CASSQDSASTDTQYF. CDR3 coding DNA: TGCGCCAGCAGCCAAGATTCTGCAAGCACAGATACGCAGTATTTT.